This TCR beta chain derives from a study of blood T cell repertoires in COVID-19. For the study at large: Donors in the United States, Italy and Spain gave samples during acute or convalescent COVID-19.

This CDR3 is built from 14 residues. Per the germline V gene, CDR1 is MDHEN and CDR2 is SYDVKM. V lost 7 bases and J 10 bases, leaving 17 bases between the germline ends. Per the study methods: Reference gene primers were amplified, and this amplification served to estimate nucleated cell counts. Sequenced by immunoSEQ multiplex PCR; TCRdb stores in-frame clones only, minus some. For V, J and clone size, that table is used; D and trimming come from the DNA. The data contain fewer than 500,000 clones, around 91% of them singletons. The chain carries TRBV28 and TRBJ1-6; the D gene is possibly TRBD1 (6 bases). Sequenced input: PBMCs or T cells enriched from blood (not recorded which). This receptor was taken from a man between 25 and 39 years old who had recovered from COVID-19. The CDR3 nucleotides are TGTGCCAGCATCTTAGCAGGGGAATACTCACCCCTCCACTTT. Translation: CASILAGEYSPLHF.